This T cell receptor beta chain was recovered during a study of cytomegalovirus exposure and HLA in healthy donors. 13 Jbeta primers and 60 Vbeta primers were used for the PCR. Generated by immunoSEQ multiplex PCR, the TCRdb table keeps only in-frame clones and is missing some. The repertoire table contains 45,000 to 55,000 clones. Concerning this clone itself: Its antigen is not identified. The germline gene is not matched at one end of the junction; a read error may be the cause.

Findings and caveats of the study: With further analysis later on, most CMV-associated TCR beta chains appeared HLA-restricted.

The sequence derives from a woman in her forties or fifties in good health and CMV-seropositive. The sequencing input was PBMCs.

Written as DNA, the CDR3 is TGTGCCAGCGCACCAAGGGCAGGGTCGGATAACACTGAAGCTTTCTTT. Protein: CASAPRAGSDNTEAFF. V gene TRBV18 combines with J gene TRBJ1-1, with D tentatively TRBD1 (5 bases). From germline, CDR1 is KGHSH and CDR2 LQKENI. This CDR3 spans 16 amino acids.